This is a list of T cell receptor beta chains from one sample in a study of blood T cell repertoires in COVID-19. The table came from immunoSEQ multiplex PCR; TCRdb's copy has only in-frame clones and leaves some out. The sample comprises 250,000 or so clones, over 70% of which are singletons, and about 2.9% rests with the top ten. Sequencing input: PBMCs or T cells enriched from blood (not recorded which). The receptors originated from a woman in her 40s who had been exposed to COVID-19. CDR3s include the opening cysteine and the closing phenylalanine or tryptophan. Fields, in order: clone size, V gene, J gene, CDR3 protein. The size entry is marked missing in some rows and otherwise reads once, few, many or a size class.

clone size: .; V gene: TRBV21-1; J gene: TRBJ2-2; CDR3 protein: CASMLVRYDWSTGELFF
clone size: .; V gene: TRBV9; J gene: TRBJ1-2; CDR3 protein: CASSVDHSGHYGYTF
clone size: .; V gene: TRBV6-5; J gene: TRBJ1-4; CDR3 protein: CASSPGTGYGKLFF
clone size: .; V gene: TRBV23-1; J gene: TRBJ2-1; CDR3 protein: CASSQLGTRTPNEQFF
clone size: .; V gene: TRBV28; J gene: TRBJ1-1; CDR3 protein: CASFRGRTEAFF
clone size: .; V gene: TRBV28; J gene: TRBJ2-7; CDR3 protein: CATWDRGSGEQYF
clone size: .; V gene: TRBV12-5; J gene: TRBJ1-4; CDR3 protein: CASGLVRAGPNEKLFF
clone size: few; V gene: TRBV7-3; J gene: TRBJ2-2; CDR3 protein: CASSPTGQGWELFF
clone size: few; V gene: TRBV9; J gene: TRBJ1-1; CDR3 protein: CASSVTRQTSGAEAFF
clone size: few; V gene: TRBV4-1; J gene: TRBJ2-7; CDR3 protein: CASSQVATEAQYF
clone size: .; V gene: TRBV30; J gene: TRBJ1-5; CDR3 protein: CAWSASNSSPQHF
clone size: .; V gene: TRBV29-1; J gene: TRBJ2-1; CDR3 protein: CSADREAYNEQFF
clone size: .; V gene: TRBV9; J gene: TRBJ2-7; CDR3 protein: CASSVEGGSGTEYDEQYF
clone size: .; V gene: TRBV6-5; J gene: TRBJ1-1; CDR3 protein: CASSYSGHGQAFF
clone size: .; V gene: TRBV11-3; J gene: TRBJ1-4; CDR3 protein: CASSLEWGTARQDATNEKLFF
clone size: .; V gene: TRBV5-1; J gene: TRBJ1-1; CDR3 protein: CASSLRETKNTEAFF
clone size: .; V gene: TRBV19; J gene: TRBJ1-5; CDR3 protein: CASSIIIGTGGRPQHF
clone size: .; V gene: TRBV19; J gene: TRBJ1-1; CDR3 protein: CASSPRWGGTGSAEAFF
clone size: .; V gene: TRBV6-2/TRBV6-3; J gene: TRBJ2-7; CDR3 protein: CASSPHRDRGGYEQYF
clone size: .; V gene: TRBV5-1; J gene: TRBJ2-5; CDR3 protein: CASSWGGAQETQYF
clone size: .; V gene: TRBV6-5; J gene: TRBJ2-7; CDR3 protein: CASTPRGSYEQYF
clone size: .; V gene: TRBV5-5; J gene: TRBJ2-5; CDR3 protein: CASSPPGAGRETQYF
clone size: .; V gene: TRBV2; J gene: TRBJ1-5; CDR3 protein: CASNQGGSNQPQHF
clone size: .; V gene: TRBV5-5; J gene: TRBJ2-5; CDR3 protein: CASSSTRTRQETQYF
clone size: .; V gene: TRBV7-9; J gene: TRBJ2-2; CDR3 protein: CASSLLVWGDTGELFF
clone size: .; V gene: TRBV19; J gene: TRBJ2-6; CDR3 protein: CASSIRSSSGANVLTF
clone size: .; V gene: TRBV28; J gene: TRBJ1-5; CDR3 protein: CASSLAQGRQPQHF
clone size: .; V gene: TRBV5-8; J gene: TRBJ1-5; CDR3 protein: CASSRVTGGYQPQHF
clone size: .; V gene: TRBV29-1; J gene: TRBJ1-2; CDR3 protein: CSVVGLALSRFYGYTF
clone size: .; V gene: TRBV25-1; J gene: TRBJ1-2; CDR3 protein: CASSETGTFYGYTF
clone size: .; V gene: TRBV10-3; J gene: TRBJ1-2; CDR3 protein: CAISESGQIYSNYGYTF
clone size: .; V gene: TRBV2; J gene: TRBJ2-2; CDR3 protein: CASSGLQGAGELFF
clone size: .; V gene: TRBV5-1; J gene: TRBJ1-1; CDR3 protein: CASSLTGGGVNTEAFF
clone size: once; V gene: TRBV12-5; J gene: TRBJ2-1; CDR3 protein: CASGLVLMEGLASYNEQFF
clone size: .; V gene: TRBV28; J gene: TRBJ2-1; CDR3 protein: CASSFGHSYNEQFF
clone size: .; V gene: TRBV10-3; J gene: TRBJ2-1; CDR3 protein: CAISHDSNNEQFF
clone size: .; V gene: TRBV7-2; J gene: TRBJ2-7; CDR3 protein: CASSLAGAASYEQYF
clone size: .; V gene: TRBV5-6; J gene: TRBJ2-1; CDR3 protein: CASRPTDTNYNEQFF
clone size: .; V gene: TRBV18; J gene: TRBJ1-2; CDR3 protein: CASSPRDTNYGYTF
clone size: .; V gene: TRBV5-1; J gene: TRBJ2-3; CDR3 protein: CASSLERGGGSTQYF
clone size: .; V gene: TRBV7-9; J gene: TRBJ1-5; CDR3 protein: CASSARGTGENQPQHF
clone size: .; V gene: TRBV6-6; J gene: TRBJ1-4; CDR3 protein: CASRAGGTNEKLFF
clone size: .; V gene: TRBV11-2; J gene: TRBJ2-7; CDR3 protein: CASSVGRSYEQYF
clone size: .; V gene: TRBV7-8; J gene: TRBJ2-7; CDR3 protein: CASSSGTGVEQYF
clone size: .; V gene: TRBV10-3; J gene: TRBJ2-3; CDR3 protein: CAISESVSGSTDTQYF
clone size: .; V gene: TRBV14; J gene: TRBJ1-2; CDR3 protein: CASSRGTARSPYGYTF